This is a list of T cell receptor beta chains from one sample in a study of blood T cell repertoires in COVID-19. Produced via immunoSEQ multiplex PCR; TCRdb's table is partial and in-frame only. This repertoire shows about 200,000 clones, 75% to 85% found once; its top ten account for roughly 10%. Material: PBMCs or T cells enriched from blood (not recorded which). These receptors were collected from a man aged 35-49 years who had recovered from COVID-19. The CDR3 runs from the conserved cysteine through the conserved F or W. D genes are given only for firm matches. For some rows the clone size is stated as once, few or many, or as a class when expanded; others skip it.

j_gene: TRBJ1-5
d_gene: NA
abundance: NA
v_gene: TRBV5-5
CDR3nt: TGTGCCAGCAGCTTCAGGGGTAGTCAGCCCCAGCATTTT
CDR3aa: CASSFRGSQPQHF

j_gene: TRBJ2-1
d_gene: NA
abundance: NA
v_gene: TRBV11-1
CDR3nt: TGTGCCAGCAGCTTACGCAGGGGATTGGGGAATGAGCAGTTCTTC
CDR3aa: CASSLRRGLGNEQFF

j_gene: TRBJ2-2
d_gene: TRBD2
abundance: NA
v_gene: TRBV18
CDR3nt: TGTGCCAGCTCAGACTCTGGGACTAGCGACCTCACCGGGGAGCTGTTTTTT
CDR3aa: CASSDSGTSDLTGELFF

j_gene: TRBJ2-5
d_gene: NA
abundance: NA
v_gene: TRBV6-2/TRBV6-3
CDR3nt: TGTGCCAGCAGTTCCGCGGGAAGGAAGACCCAGTACTTC
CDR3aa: CASSSAGRKTQYF

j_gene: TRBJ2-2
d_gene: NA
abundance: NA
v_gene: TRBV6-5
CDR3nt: TGTGCCAGCAGTTACAGCCTAGCGAACACCGGGGAGCTGTTTTTT
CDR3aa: CASSYSLANTGELFF

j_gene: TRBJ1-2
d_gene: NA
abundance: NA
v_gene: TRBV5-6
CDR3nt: TGTGCCAGCAGCTTGGAGGGGTACAGAATTGGCTACACCTTC
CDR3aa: CASSLEGYRIGYTF

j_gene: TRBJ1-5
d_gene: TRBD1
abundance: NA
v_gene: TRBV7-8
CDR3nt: TGTGCCAGCAGCTTAGCGATAGGGGGCTTCAATCAGCCCCAGCATTTT
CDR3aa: CASSLAIGGFNQPQHF

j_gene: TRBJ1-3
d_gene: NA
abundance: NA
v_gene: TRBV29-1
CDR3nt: TGCAGCGTTGAAGGAGGGGGTGGAAACACCATATATTTT
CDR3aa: CSVEGGGGNTIYF

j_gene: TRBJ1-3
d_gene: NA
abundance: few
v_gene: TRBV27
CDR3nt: TGTGCCAGCAGTTTAAAGGGACTCCAGCCGGGGTTCTCTGGAAACACCATATATTTT
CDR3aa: CASSLKGLQPGFSGNTIYF

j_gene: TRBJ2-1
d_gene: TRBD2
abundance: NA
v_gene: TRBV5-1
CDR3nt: TGCGCCAGCAGACCGGGACTAGCGGGAGGGGCCTACAATGAGCAGTTCTTC
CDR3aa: CASRPGLAGGAYNEQFF

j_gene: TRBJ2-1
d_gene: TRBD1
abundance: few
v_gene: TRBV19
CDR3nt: TGTGCCAGTAATCCAAATCGAGGGACAGGGGAAAATGAGCAGTTCTTC
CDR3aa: CASNPNRGTGENEQFF